The table lists the clone carrying this T cell receptor beta chain with many counts. What it binds is unknown. Using RNA transcripts as the source, TCR beta CDR3 regions were amplified. When the TCR CDR3 underwent first-round RT-PCR, the HTBI primer set was used. One entry per CDR3 protein results from TCRdb running MiXCR on the multiplex PCR reads. The profile covers more than 500,000 distinct CDR3 sequences, with around 15% appearing a single time and approximately 15% taken by the ten largest. Fresh peripheral blood, 8 to 10 ml, was the source of the PBMCs. The CDR3 covers 16 residues. CDR1 and CDR2 from the germline V gene are GTSNPN and SVGIG (reference sequence). The V and J ends lost 1 base and 2 bases, in that order; junction bases with no gene match: 8. This sample is drawn from a study of T cells in Graves' hyperthyroidism and ophthalmopathy. Findings and limits, study-wide: Most thyroid-expanded clonotypes above 0.001 were also found in blood.

The chain has TRBV30 and TRBJ1-5; 7 positions agree with TRBD1. The sequencing sample was made of blood. This TCR derives from a woman in her forties with Graves' hyperthyroidism. CDR3 in amino acids: CAWSDPNRGGNQPQHF. The CDR3 coding sequence is TGTGCCTGGAGTGACCCAAACAGGGGTGGCAATCAGCCCCAGCATTTT.